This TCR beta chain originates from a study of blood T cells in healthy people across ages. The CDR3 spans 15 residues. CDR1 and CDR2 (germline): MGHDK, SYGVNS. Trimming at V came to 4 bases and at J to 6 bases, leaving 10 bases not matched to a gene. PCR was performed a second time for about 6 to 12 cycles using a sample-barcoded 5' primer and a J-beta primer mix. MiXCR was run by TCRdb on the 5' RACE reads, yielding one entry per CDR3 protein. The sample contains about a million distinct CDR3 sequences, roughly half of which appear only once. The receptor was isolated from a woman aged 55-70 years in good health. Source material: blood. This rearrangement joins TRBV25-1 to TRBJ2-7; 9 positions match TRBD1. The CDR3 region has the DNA TGTGCCAGCAGTGGATCCGGGACAGGGAGACGCGAGCAGTACTTC. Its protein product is CASSGSGTGRREQYF.